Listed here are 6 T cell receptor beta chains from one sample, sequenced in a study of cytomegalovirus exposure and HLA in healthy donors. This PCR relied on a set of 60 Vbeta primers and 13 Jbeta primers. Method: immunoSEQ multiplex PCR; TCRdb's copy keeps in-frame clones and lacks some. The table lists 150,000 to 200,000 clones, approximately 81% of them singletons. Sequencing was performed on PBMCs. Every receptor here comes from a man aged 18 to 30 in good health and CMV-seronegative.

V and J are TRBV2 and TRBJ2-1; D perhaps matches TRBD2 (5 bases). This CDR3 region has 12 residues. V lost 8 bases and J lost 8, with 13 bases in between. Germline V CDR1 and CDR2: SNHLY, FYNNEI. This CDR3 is CASLLGSYEQFF. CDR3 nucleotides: TGTGCCAGCCTACTAGGGAGCTATGAGCAGTTCTTC.

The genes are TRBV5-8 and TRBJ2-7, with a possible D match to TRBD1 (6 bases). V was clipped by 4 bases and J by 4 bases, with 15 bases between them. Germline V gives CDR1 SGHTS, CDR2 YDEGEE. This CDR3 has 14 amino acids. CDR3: CASSGGLLLYEQYF. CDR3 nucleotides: TGTGCCAGCAGCGGGGGCTTACTCCTTTACGAGCAGTACTTC.

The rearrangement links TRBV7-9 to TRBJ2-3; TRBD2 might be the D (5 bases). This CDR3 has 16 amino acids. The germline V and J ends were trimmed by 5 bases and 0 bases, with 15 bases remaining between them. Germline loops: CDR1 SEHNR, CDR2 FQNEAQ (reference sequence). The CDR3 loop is CASSNLAPTSTDTQYF. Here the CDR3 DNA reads TGTGCCAGCAGCAATCTAGCCCCTACTAGCACAGATACGCAGTATTTT.

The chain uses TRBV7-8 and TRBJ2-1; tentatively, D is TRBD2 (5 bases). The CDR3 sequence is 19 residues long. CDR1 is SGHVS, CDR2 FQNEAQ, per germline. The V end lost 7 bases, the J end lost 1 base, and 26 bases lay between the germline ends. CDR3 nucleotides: TGTGCCAGCACCGGGGTGGGGTATGGGCTGCAAGCGTCCTACAATGAGCAGTTCTTC. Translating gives CASTGVGYGLQASYNEQFF.

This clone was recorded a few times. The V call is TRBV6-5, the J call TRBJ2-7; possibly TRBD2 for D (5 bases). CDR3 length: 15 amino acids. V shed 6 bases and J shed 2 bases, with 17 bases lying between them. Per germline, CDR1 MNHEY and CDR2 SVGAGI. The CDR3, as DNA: TGTGCCAGCAGCCCCGGGTTTCGGGGAGCCTACGAGCAGTACTTC. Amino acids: CASSPGFRGAYEQYF.

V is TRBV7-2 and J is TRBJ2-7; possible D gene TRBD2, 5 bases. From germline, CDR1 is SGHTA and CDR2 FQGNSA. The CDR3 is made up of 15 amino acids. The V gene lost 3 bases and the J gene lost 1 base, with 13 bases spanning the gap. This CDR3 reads CASSFADRESYEQYF. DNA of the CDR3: TGTGCCAGCAGCTTTGCCGACCGGGAATCCTACGAGCAGTACTTC.